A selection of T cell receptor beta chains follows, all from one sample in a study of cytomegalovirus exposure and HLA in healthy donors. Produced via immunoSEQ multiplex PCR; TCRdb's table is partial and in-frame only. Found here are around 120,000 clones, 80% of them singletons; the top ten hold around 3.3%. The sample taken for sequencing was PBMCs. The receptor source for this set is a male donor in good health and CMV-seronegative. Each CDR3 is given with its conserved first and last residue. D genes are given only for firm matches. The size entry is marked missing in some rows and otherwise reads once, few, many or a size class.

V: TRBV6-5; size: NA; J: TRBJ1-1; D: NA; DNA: TGTGCCAGCAGCGAGGGGAACACTGAAGCTTTCTTT; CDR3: CASSEGNTEAFF
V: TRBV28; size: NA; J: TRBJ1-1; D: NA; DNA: TGTGCCAGCAGTTTAAGCGGGGGGCCCTTCCGAATGGACACTGAAGCTTTCTTT; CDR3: CASSLSGGPFRMDTEAFF
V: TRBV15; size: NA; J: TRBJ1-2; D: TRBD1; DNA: TGTGCCACCAGCGATTTGGACAGGGGGCGAAGTGGCTACACCTTC; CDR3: CATSDLDRGRSGYTF
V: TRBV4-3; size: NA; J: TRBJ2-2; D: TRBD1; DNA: TGCGCCAGCAGCCAAGGACAGGGGAACACCGGGGAGCTGTTTTTT; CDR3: CASSQGQGNTGELFF
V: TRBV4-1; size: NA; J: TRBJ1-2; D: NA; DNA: TGCGCCAGCAGCCACCGGGATACAAACTATGGCTACACCTTC; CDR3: CASSHRDTNYGYTF
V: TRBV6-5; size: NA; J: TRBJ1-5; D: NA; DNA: TGTGCCAGCAGTCCAACTCCTTATCAGCCCCAGCATTTT; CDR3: CASSPTPYQPQHF
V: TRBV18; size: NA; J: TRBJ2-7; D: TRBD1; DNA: TGTGCCAGCTCACCTCGGACAGGGGAGCTCGAGCAGTACTTC; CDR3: CASSPRTGELEQYF
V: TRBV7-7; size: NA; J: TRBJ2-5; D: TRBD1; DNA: TGTGCCAGCAGCTTAGAGGGACAGGGGGCGGGAGAGACCCAGTACTTC; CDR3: CASSLEGQGAGETQYF
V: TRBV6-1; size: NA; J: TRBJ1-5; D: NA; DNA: TGTGCCAGCAGCGAGATTGAAGATCAGCCCCAGCATTTT; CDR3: CASSEIEDQPQHF
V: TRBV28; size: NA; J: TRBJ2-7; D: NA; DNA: TGTGCCAGCAGTTTAGGGGGCAGGGGCTACGAGCAGTACTTC; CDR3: CASSLGGRGYEQYF
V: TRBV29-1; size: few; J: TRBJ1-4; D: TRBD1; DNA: TGCAGCGTTGGACAGGGGGGTGAAAAACTGTTTTTT; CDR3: CSVGQGGEKLFF
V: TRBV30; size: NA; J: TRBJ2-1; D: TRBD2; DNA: TGTGCCTGGAGTGTACTAGCGGATCTCGACAATGAGCAGTTCTTC; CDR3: CAWSVLADLDNEQFF
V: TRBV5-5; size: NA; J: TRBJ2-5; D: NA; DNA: TGTGCCAGCAGCTTGTTGGTCAGGGGAGGGGGTGGGACCCAGTACTTC; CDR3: CASSLLVRGGGGTQYF
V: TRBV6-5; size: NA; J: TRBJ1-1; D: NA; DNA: TGTGCCAGCAGTCCCGGGAGAGATAACACTGAAGCTTTCTTT; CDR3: CASSPGRDNTEAFF
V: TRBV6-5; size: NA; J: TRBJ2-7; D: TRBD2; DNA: TGTGCCAGCAGTTGGGGACTAGCGGGAACGCAAGGCGAGCAGTACTTC; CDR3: CASSWGLAGTQGEQYF
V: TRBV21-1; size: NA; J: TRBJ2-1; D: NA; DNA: TGTGCCAGCAGCCAACCAAAAGAGGGGACTAGCCCTTACAATGAGCAGTTCTTC; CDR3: CASSQPKEGTSPYNEQFF
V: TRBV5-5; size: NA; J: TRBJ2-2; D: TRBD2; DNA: TGTGCCAGCAGCGCTGAGGGACTAGCGGGGAGGCTTGGGGAGCTGTTTTTT; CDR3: CASSAEGLAGRLGELFF
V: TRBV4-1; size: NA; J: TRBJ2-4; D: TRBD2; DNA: TGCGCCAGCAGTCACGGACTAGCGGGAGGCCTAGCCAAAAACAGTCAGTACTTC; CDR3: CASSHGLAGGLAKNSQYF
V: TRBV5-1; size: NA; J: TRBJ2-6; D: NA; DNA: TGCGCCAGCAGCTTGCTAACCTCTGGGGCCAACGGCCTGACTTTC; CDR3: CASSLLTSGANGLTF
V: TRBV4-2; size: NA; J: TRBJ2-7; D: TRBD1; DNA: TGTGCCAGCAGCCAAACCATGACAGGGGGATACTACGAGCAGTACTTC; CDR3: CASSQTMTGGYYEQYF
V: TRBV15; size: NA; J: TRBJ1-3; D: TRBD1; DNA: TGTGCCACCAGCAGGGGACAGGGGTCTTCTGGAAACACCATATATTTT; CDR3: CATSRGQGSSGNTIYF
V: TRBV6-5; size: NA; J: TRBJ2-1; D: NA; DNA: TGTGCCAGCAGCCCCCACGTGCAGGGAGGGCAGTTCTTC; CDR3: CASSPHVQGGQFF
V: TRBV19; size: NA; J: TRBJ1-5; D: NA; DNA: TGTGCCAGTAGTATCCTCTCGGGTTCGAATCAGCCCCAGCATTTT; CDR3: CASSILSGSNQPQHF
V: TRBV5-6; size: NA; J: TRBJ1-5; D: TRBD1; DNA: TGTGCCAGCAGCTTACAGGGGAGACGGCAGCCCCAGCATTTT; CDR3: CASSLQGRRQPQHF
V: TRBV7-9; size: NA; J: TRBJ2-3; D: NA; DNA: TGTGCCAGCAGCTTAGCGCTGGCGGGGGCTAGCACAGATACGCAGTATTTT; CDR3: CASSLALAGASTDTQYF
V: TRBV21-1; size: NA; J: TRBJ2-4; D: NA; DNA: TGTGCCAGCAGCCCCCAGGGGAACTGGCTAGCGGGAGCCAAAAACATTCAGTACTTC; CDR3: CASSPQGNWLAGAKNIQYF
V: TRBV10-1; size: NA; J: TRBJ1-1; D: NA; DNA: TGCGCCAGCTCTCTGGGGCCAGGTACTGAAGCTTTCTTT; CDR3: CASSLGPGTEAFF
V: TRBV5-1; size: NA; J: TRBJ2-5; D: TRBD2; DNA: TGCGCCAGCAGCCCGGGACTAGCGGGACAAGAGACCCAGTACTTC; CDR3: CASSPGLAGQETQYF
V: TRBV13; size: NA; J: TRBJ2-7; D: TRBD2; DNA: TGTGCCAGCAGCCTCGGACTAGCGGGGACCTACGAGCAGTACTTC; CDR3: CASSLGLAGTYEQYF
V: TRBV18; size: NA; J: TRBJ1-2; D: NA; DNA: TGTGCCAGCTCACCACGACAGAACTATGGCTACACCTTC; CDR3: CASSPRQNYGYTF
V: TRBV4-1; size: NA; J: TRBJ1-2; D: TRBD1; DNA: TGCGCCAGCAGCCAACCATACGGACAGGACTATGGCTACACCTTC; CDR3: CASSQPYGQDYGYTF
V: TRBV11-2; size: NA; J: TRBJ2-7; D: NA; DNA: TGTGCCAGCAGCTTCCGAGACTCCTCCTACGAGCAGTACTTC; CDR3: CASSFRDSSYEQYF
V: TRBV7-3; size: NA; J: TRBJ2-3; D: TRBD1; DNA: TGTGCCAGCAGCAGTCGCCCGGACAGGGGCAATACGCAGTATTTT; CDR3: CASSSRPDRGNTQYF
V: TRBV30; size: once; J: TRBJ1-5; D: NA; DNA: TGTGCCTGGAGGAAGAGAGGGGGGGGTCAGCCCCAGCATTTT; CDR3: CAWRKRGGGQPQHF
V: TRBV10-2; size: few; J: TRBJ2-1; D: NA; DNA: TGCGCCAGCAGTTTCTCAGGGGTTACGAATGAGCAGTTCTTC; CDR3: CASSFSGVTNEQFF
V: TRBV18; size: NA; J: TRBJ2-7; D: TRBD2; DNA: TGTGCCAGCTCACCCTTAGCGGGAGGGCCATACGAGCAGTACTTC; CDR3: CASSPLAGGPYEQYF
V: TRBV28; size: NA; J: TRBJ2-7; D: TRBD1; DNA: TGTGCCAGCAGTTTGGTGACAGGGGCCTACGAGCAGTACTTC; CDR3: CASSLVTGAYEQYF
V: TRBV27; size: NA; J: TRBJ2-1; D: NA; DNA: TGTGCCAGCAGGGTACAGGGTTGGTACAATGAGCAGTTCTTC; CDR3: CASRVQGWYNEQFF
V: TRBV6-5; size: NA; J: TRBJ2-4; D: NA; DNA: TGTGCCAGCAGACTCCGAGAGGTTCAGTACTTC; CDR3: CASRLREVQYF
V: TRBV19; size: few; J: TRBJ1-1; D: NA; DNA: TGTGCCAGTAGTATAGTTGGGGCTACGGCCACTGAAGCTTTCTTT; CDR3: CASSIVGATATEAFF
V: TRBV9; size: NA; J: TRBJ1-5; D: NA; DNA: TGTGCCAGCAGCGTCCGGGACACCTTGTTACCCCAGCATTTT; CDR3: CASSVRDTLLPQHF
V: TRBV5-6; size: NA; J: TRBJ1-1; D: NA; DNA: TGTGCCAGCAGGCGTATACGGGGGGCCCAGGGGACTGAAGCTTTCTTT; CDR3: CASRRIRGAQGTEAFF
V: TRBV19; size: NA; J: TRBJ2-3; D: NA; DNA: TGTGCCAGCAACCTGGACGGACAGCAATACGGGTATTTT; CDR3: CASNLDGQQYGYF
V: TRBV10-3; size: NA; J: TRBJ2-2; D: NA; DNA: TGTGCCATCAGGGTCCTCGGGCAGGGTAAACCCGGAACGAACACCGGGGAGCTGTTTTTT; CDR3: CAIRVLGQGKPGTNTGELFF
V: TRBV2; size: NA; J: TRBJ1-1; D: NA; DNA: TGTGCCAGCAGTGGGGACTTTGAAGCTTTCTTT; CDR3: CASSGDFEAFF
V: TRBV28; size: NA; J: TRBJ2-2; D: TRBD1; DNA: TGTGCCAGCAGTTTTATGGGACAGGGCGACACCGGGGAGCTGTTTTTT; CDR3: CASSFMGQGDTGELFF
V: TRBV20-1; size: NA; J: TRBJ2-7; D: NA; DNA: TGCAGTGCTACACTCGGGGAAGAGCAGTACTTC; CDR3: CSATLGEEQYF
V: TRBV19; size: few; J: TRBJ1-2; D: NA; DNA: TGTGCCAGTAGTATAGTAGCGCGAAGTACATCCTATGGCTACACCTTC; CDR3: CASSIVARSTSYGYTF
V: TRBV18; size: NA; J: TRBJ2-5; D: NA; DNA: TGTGCCAGCTCAGCCAAAGGACTCCCCCCTTCCACTGAGACCCAGTACTTC; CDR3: CASSAKGLPPSTETQYF
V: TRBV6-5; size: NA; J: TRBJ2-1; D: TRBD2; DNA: TGTGCCAGCAGTTGGACTAGCGGGGATTTAGATGAGCAGTTCTTC; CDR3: CASSWTSGDLDEQFF
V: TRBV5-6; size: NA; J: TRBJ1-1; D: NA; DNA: TGTGCCAGCAGCTTGGCAGGGGAGGCTTTCTTT; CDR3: CASSLAGEAFF
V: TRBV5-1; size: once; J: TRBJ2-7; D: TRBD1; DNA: TGCGCCAGCAGCTTCCGGGACAGGGACGAGCAGTACTTC; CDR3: CASSFRDRDEQYF
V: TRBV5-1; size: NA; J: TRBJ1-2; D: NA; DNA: TGCGCCAGCAGCCCAAACAGGGAGACGGGCGGGGGCTACACCTTC; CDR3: CASSPNRETGGGYTF
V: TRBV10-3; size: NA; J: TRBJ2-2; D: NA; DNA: TGTGCCATCAGTGGAGGGGGGGCCTCGGGGGCCGGGGAGCTGTTTTTT; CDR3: CAISGGGASGAGELFF